This TCR beta chain was found in a study of identifying expanded T cells in peripheral blood. About this clone: The antigen is undetermined. The junction departs from the called germline gene at one end, perhaps through a read error.

Data came from immunoSEQ multiplex PCR; TCRdb stores just in-frame clones and leaves some out. This sample has approximately 85,000 clones; roughly four fifths occur once, and the top ten carry approximately 18%. General study points: Across healthy donors, higher total template counts meant significantly greater roughly 2-week count variance. Around 1.2 clones differed between technical replicates, versus about 15 and 19 over time.

The germline gives CDR1 SSHAT, CDR2 FNYEAQ (reference sequence). CDR3 size: 17 residues. Healthy donors had no documented immune events, such as infections, while sampled. Sequencing was done on a sample of blood. This sequence originates from a person aged 18-70 years in good health. The chain uses TRBV7-7 and TRBJ2-3; 11 bases line up with TRBD2. CDR3 sequence: CASSPGTPGTSGNTQYF. CDR3 bases: TGTGCTAGCAGCCCCGGAACCCCAGGGACTAGCGGAAATACGCAGTATTTT.